The entry below gives a single T cell receptor beta chain sequence along with its context. Roughly 33,000 T cell genomes, or approximately 190 ng DNA, went into the sorted-subset replicate PCRs. Assay: immunoSEQ multiplex PCR; the TCRdb copy retains only in-frame clones and omits some. Here the sample spans 600,000 to 750,000 clones, 90% being singletons. CD45RO+ cells and CCR7-negative CD45RA+ TemRA cells were combined as CD8 memory. This CDR3 has 14 amino acids. CDR1 is ENHRY, CDR2 SYGVKD, per germline. Trimming stripped 0 bases from V and 7 bases from J, with 11 bases between. The data were obtained in a study of shared clonotypes between healthy human individuals.

The sequenced sample was memory CD8+ T cells from PBMCs. Subset defined: CD45RO+ cells pooled with CCR7-negative TemRA cells. The V and J genes are TRBV10-3 and TRBJ2-3; D perhaps matches TRBD2 (5 bases). This clonotype was obtained from a man younger than 35 in good health. Some clones in this sample may be carry-over from other donors' samples. CDR3 region: CAISESGVAHTQYF. CDR3 coding DNA: TGTGCCATCAGTGAGTCCGGGGTCGCCCATACGCAGTATTTT.